This T cell receptor (beta chain) derives from a study of T-cell reconstitution after alpha-beta-depleted transplantation in children. The TCRbeta library incorporated unique molecular identifiers. TCRdb re-analysed the PCR reads in MiXCR, keeping a single row per CDR3 protein. Of approximately 210,000 distinct CDR3 sequences in the sample, more than 12% were seen once. As concerns this clonotype: A much larger clone differs from this one at a single base, so this may be a read error.

Germline CDR1 MNHEY, CDR2 SVGAGI. CDR3 length: 15 amino acids. The gene calls are TRBV6-5 and TRBJ2-7; TRBD2 aligns across 10 bases. The clonotype was recovered from a human donor who donated a stem cell graft to a child with acute lymphoblastic leukemia. The sample was PBMCs from the stem cell graft donor, taken from the stem cell graft. DNA for the CDR3: TGTGCCAGCAGTTCTACCGGGACTAGCGCCTACGAGGAGTACTTC. It codes for CASSSTGTSAYEEYF.